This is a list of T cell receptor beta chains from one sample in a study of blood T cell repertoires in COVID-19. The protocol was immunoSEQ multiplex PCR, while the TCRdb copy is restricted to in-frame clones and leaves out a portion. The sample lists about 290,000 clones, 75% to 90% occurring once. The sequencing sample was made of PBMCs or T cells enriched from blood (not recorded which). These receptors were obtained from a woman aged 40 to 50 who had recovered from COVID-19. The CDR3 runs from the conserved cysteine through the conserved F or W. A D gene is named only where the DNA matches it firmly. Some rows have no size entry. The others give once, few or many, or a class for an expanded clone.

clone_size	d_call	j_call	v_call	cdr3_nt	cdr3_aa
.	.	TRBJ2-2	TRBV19	TGTGCCAGTAGTATATGGAGATCGAACACCGGGGAGCTGTTTTTT	CASSIWRSNTGELFF
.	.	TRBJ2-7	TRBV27	TGTGCCAGCAGTTTAGGATGGGGCCTATCGGGGCAGTACTTC	CASSLGWGLSGQYF
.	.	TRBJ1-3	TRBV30	TGTGCCTGGGACCCACTGACTTGGCCCGGAAACACCATATATTTT	CAWDPLTWPGNTIYF
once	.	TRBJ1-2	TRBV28	TGTGCCACCAAGTTCGGGGGGCTTGGCTACACCTTC	CATKFGGLGYTF
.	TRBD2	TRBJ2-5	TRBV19	TGTGCCAGTAGTAGATCCGGGGTAGCGGGAGACAGTCTATCCGAGACCCAGTACTTC	CASSRSGVAGDSLSETQYF
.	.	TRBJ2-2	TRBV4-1	TGCGCCAGCAGCCAAGATTACGGGGTCACCGGGGAGCTGTTTTTT	CASSQDYGVTGELFF
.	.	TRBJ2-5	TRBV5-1	TGCGCCAGCAGCTCCGGGACACTCGAAGAGACCCAGTACTTC	CASSSGTLEETQYF
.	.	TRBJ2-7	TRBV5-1	TGCGCCAGCAGCTTGGGACAGAACTACGAGCAGTACTTC	CASSLGQNYEQYF
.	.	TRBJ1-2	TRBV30	TGTGCCTGGAGTGTGGCAGGCCCACGAGTCGGTGGCTACACCTTC	CAWSVAGPRVGGYTF
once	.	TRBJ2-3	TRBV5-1	TGCGCCAGCAGCTCCTCGTGGAGCGGCACAGATACGCAGTATTTT	CASSSSWSGTDTQYF
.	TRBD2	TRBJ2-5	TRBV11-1	TGTGCCAGCAGCCCCCGGGGGGGCATGGAGACCCAGTACTTC	CASSPRGGMETQYF
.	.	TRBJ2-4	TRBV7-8	TGTGCCAGCAGCCCATTCTATTCTGACAAAAACATTCAGTACTTC	CASSPFYSDKNIQYF
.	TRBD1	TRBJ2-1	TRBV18	TGTGCCAGCTCACCACTGCGACAGGGAGAAGCCTCGTTCTTC	CASSPLRQGEASFF
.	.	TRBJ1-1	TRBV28	TGTGCCAGCAGTTTCGCCAGGGCTATGAACACTGAAGCTTTCTTT	CASSFARAMNTEAFF
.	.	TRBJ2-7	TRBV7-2	TGTGCCAGCAGCTCAGGCGGGGTACTGGGGTACGAGCAGTACTTC	CASSSGGVLGYEQYF
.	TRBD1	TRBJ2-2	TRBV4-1	TGCGCCAGCAGCCAGGGCACAGGGGCCGGGGAGCTGTTTTTT	CASSQGTGAGELFF
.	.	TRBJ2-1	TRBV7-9	TGTGCCAGCAGCACTACTATATACAATGAGCAGTTCTTC	CASSTTIYNEQFF
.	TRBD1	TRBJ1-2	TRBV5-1	TGCGCCAGCAGCCCCGGACAGGGAATATGGGGCTACACCTTC	CASSPGQGIWGYTF
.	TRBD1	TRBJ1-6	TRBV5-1	TGCGCCAGCAGCCGCGCGGGACAGGGTAGTAATTCACCCCTCCACTTT	CASSRAGQGSNSPLHF
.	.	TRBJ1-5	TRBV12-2	TGTGCAAGGCGGTCCCCAGTGTCCAATCAGCCCCAGCATTTT	CARRSPVSNQPQHF
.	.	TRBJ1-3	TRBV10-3	TGTGCCATCAGTGAGCCCCAAGGAAGAAACAGGGAACATAAGGGAGACACCATATATTTT	CAISEPQGRNREHKGDTIYF
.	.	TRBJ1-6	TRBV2	TGTGCCAGCAGACAGTTTAGCTCCTATAATTCACCCCTCCACTTT	CASRQFSSYNSPLHF
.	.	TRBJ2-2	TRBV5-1	TGCGCCAGCAGCTTGGGACAGAACACCGGGGAGCTGTTTTTT	CASSLGQNTGELFF
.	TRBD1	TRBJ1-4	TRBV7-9	TGTGCCAGCAGATGGGACAGGGGGAATGAAAAACTGTTTTTT	CASRWDRGNEKLFF
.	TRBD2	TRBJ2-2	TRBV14	TGTGCCAGCAGCCATTCCCTTATAGCGGGAGGGCCGCGGAACACCGGGGAGCTGTTTTTT	CASSHSLIAGGPRNTGELFF
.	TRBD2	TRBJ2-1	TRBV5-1	TGCGCCAGCAGCCTATTTAGCGGGGAGGTGGGTGAGCAGTTCTTC	CASSLFSGEVGEQFF
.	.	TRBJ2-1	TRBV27	TGTGCCAGCAGCCGCGGGTCTAACAATGAGCAGTTCTTC	CASSRGSNNEQFF
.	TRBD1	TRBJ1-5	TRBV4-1	TGCGCCAGCAGCCAACCTAGACAGGGGGCGGGTCAGCCCCAGCATTTT	CASSQPRQGAGQPQHF
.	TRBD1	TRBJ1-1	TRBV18	TGTGCCAGCTCTCCGGACAGGGAAACTGAAGCTTTCTTT	CASSPDRETEAFF
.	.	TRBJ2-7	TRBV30	TGTGCCTTCTACCACCAATACGAGCAGTACTTC	CAFYHQYEQYF
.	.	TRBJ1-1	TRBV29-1	TGCAGCGTTGAACAAAAATTGAACACTGAAGCTTTCTTT	CSVEQKLNTEAFF
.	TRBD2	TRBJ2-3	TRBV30	TGTGCCTGGAGTGTACGGGAGGGAACGCAGTATTTT	CAWSVREGTQYF
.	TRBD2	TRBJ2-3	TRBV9	TGTGCCAGCAGCGCCTTTGGGCGGGGGGGCACAGATACGCAGTATTTT	CASSAFGRGGTDTQYF
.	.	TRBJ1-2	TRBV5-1	TGCGCCAGCAGCTTGGCCACAGGCGAAGTTTATGGCTACACCTTC	CASSLATGEVYGYTF
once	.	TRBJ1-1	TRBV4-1	TGCGCCAGCAGCCACTGGGGGGTGAACACTGAAGCTTTCTTT	CASSHWGVNTEAFF
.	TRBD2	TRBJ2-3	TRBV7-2	TGTGCCAGCAGCTTATCGGGGGGGGAAGATACGCAGTATTTT	CASSLSGGEDTQYF
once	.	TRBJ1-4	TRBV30	TGTGCCTGGAGTGTGGACAGCACGGGAGGAAAACTGTTTTTT	CAWSVDSTGGKLFF
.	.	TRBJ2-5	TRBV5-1	TGCGCCAGCAGCTTGCAGCAAGAGACCCAGTACTTC	CASSLQQETQYF
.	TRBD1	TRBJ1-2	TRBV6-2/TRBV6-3	TGTGCCAGCAGCCATACCGGACAGGCTTCCTATGGCTACACCTTC	CASSHTGQASYGYTF
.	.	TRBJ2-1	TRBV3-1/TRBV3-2	TGTGCCAGCGCCAGGAGGGACGCATCGTACAATGAGCAGTTCTTC	CASARRDASYNEQFF
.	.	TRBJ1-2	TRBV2	TGTGCCAGCAGTGAGTCAGGGCATGGCTACACCTTC	CASSESGHGYTF
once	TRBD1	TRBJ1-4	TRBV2	TGTGCCAGCCGGGGACAGCCAGAAAAACTGTTTTTT	CASRGQPEKLFF
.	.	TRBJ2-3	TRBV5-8	TGTGCCAGCAGCTTGCTCAGGGGATCCACAGATACGCAGTATTTT	CASSLLRGSTDTQYF
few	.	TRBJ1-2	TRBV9	TGTGCCAGCAGCGGGGAAATGGGGGGAAGGCAGGGCTACACCTTC	CASSGEMGGRQGYTF
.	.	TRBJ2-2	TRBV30	TGTGCCTGGAGCGGGGGACACACCGGGGAGCTGTTTTTT	CAWSGGHTGELFF
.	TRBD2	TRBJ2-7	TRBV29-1	TGCAGCGTTCGGACAGGGAGGGGACTAGCGGGAGATTACGAGCAGTACTTC	CSVRTGRGLAGDYEQYF
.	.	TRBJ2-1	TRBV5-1	TGCGCCAGCAGCCACTACAATGAGCAGTTCTTC	CASSHYNEQFF
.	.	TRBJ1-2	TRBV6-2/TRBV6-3	TGTGCCAGCAGCCCTAGACAGGCCAGGGCTAACTATGGCTACACCTTC	CASSPRQARANYGYTF
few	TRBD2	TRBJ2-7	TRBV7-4	TGTGCCAGCAGCTTAGCTAGCGGGAGGATCCACGAGCAGTACTTC	CASSLASGRIHEQYF
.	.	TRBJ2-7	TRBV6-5	TGTGCCAGCATCGCCGACAACTCCTACGAGCAGTACTTC	CASIADNSYEQYF
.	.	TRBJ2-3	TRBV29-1	TGCAGCGTTGAAGCCCCAGGGGATACGCAGTATTTT	CSVEAPGDTQYF
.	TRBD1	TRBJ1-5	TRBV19	TGTGCCAGTAGTCCTCGGGACAGGGGACATCATCAGCCCCAGCATTTT	CASSPRDRGHHQPQHF